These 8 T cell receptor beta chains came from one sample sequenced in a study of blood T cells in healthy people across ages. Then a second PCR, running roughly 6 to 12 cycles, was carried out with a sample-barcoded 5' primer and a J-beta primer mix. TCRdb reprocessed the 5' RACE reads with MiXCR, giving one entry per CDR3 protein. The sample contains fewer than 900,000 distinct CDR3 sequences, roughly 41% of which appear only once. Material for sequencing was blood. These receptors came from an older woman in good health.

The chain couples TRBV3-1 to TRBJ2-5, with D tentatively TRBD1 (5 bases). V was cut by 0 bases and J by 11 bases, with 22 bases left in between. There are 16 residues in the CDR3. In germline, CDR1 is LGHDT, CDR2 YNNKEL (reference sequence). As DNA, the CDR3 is TGTGCCAGCAGCCAAGATCTTAGTCAGGGTCTCACTGAGCAGTACTTC. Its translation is CASSQDLSQGLTEQYF.

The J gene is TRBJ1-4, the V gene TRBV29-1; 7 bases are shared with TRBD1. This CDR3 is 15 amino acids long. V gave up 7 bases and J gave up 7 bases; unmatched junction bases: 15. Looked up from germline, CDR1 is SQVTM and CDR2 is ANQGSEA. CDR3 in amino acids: CSGLEWQGGSEKLFF. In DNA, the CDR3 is TGCAGCGGCCTCGAGTGGCAGGGGGGGAGTGAAAAACTGTTTTTT.

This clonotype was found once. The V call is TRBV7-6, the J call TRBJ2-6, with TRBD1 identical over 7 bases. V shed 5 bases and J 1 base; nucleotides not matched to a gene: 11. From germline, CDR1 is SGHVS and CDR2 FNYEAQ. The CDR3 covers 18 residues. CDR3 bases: TGTGCCAGCAGCGTACAGGGGCAGGGCGCGTCTGGGGCCAACGTCCTGACTTTC. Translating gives CASSVQGQGASGANVLTF. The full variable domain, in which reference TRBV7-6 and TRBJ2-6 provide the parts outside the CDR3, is GAGVSQSPRYKVTKRGQDVALRCDPISGHVSLYWYRQALGQGPEFLTYFNYEAQQDKSGLPNDRFSAERPEGSISTLTIQRTEQRDSAMYRCASSVQGQGASGANVLTFGAGSRLTVL.

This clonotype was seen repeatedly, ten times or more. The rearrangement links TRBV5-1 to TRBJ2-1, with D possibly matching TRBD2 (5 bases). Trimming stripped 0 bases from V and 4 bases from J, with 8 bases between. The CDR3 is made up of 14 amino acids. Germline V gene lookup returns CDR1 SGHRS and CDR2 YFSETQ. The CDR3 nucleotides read TGCGCCAGCAGCTTGGGAGCGGAATACAATGAGCAGTTCTTC. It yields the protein CASSLGAEYNEQFF.

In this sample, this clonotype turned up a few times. The CDR3 region has the DNA TGTGCCAGCAGCAAAGGGTTAGGGGCCCCTGACTCTGGGGCCAACGTCCTGACTTTC. Its protein product is CASSKGLGAPDSGANVLTF. The V call is TRBV21-1, the J call TRBJ2-6. TRBV21-1 is flagged as a pseudogene. This CDR3 has 19 residues.

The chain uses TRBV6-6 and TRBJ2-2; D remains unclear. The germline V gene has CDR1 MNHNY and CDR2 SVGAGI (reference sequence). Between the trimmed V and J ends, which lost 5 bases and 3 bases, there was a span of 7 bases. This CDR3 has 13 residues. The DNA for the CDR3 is TGTGCCAGCAGTACGGACGACACCGGGGAGCTGTTTTTT. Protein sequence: CASSTDDTGELFF.

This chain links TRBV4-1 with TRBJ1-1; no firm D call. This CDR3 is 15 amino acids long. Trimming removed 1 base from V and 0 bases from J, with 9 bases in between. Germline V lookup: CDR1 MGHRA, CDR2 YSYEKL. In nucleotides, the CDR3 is TGCGCCAGCAGCCAAGCCCGTTCATTGAACACTGAAGCTTTCTTT. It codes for CASSQARSLNTEAFF.

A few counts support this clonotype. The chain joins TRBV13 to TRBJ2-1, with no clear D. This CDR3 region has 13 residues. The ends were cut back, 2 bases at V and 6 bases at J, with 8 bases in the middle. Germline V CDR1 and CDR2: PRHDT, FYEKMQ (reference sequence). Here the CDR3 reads CASSLLAVNEQFF. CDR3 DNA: TGTGCCAGCAGCTTATTAGCAGTCAATGAGCAGTTCTTC.